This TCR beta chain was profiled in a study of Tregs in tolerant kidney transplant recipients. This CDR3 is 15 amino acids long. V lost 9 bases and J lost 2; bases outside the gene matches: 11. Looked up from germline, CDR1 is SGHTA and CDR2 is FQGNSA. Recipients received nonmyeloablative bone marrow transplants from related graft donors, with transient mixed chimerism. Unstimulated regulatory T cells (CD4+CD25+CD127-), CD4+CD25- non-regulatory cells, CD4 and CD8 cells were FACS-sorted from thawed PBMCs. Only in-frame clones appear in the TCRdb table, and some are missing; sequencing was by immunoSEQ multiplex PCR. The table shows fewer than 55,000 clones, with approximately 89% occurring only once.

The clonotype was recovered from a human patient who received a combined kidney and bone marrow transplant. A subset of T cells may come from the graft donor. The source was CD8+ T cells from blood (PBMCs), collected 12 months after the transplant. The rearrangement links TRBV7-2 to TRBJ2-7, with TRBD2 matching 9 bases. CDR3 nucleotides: TGTGCCAGTCGGTTACTAGCGGGCACCACCTACGAGCAGTACTTC. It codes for CASRLLAGTTYEQYF.